This T cell receptor beta chain was sequenced for a study of blood T cell repertoires in COVID-19. For the study at large: Italy, Spain and the United States were the sources of the convalescent and acute COVID-19 samples.

The ends lost 2 bases at V and 9 bases at J; junction bases unmatched: 4. Germline CDR1 and CDR2: MNHEY and SVGAGI. This CDR3 is built from 15 residues. The authors' processing: How many nucleated cells were present was estimated from reference gene primer amplification. Assay used: immunoSEQ multiplex PCR; TCRdb lists only in-frame clones, some missing. That table is the source of V, J and clone size, and D and trimming were worked out from the DNA. The sample includes fewer than 250,000 clones, about 88% of them seen just once. This TCR was sampled from a man in his sixties with acute or convalescent COVID-19. Sequences were obtained from peripheral blood. The chain couples TRBV6-5 to TRBJ1-6; TRBD1 aligns across 10 bases. The CDR3 is CASSYRTGGRSPLHF. CDR3 nucleotides: TGTGCCAGCAGTTACAGGACAGGGGGGCGTTCACCCCTCCACTTT.